This T cell receptor (beta chain) was recovered during a study of OX40 agonist ivuxolimab in advanced cancers. Whole-study context: In three patients, partial responses were observed, one with hepatocellular carcinoma and two with cutaneous melanoma. Study results and caveats: CD4+ and CD8+ blood T cells expanded clonally by week 6 at 0.1 to 3.0 mg/kg.

Sequencing used immunoSEQ multiplex PCR; TCRdb keeps in-frame clones, though not all of them. The sample yields more than 80,000 clones, approximately 90% seen once. Blood got drawn at baseline, again on cycle 4 day 1, and then on cycle 7 day 1. A remark on this clone: What it recognizes is unknown.

Sequences were derived from CD4+ or CD8+ T cells sorted from blood, sampled in a trial of the OX40 agonist ivuxolimab. The receptor was isolated from an adult with an advanced solid tumor such as melanoma, head and neck, liver or kidney cancer.

The DNA for the CDR3 is TGTGCCAGCAGCCTCGGGACTAGCGGGAGCTCCTACGAGCAGTACTTC. Its protein is CASSLGTSGSSYEQYF. The V gene is TRBV7-6, the J gene TRBJ2-7; 14 bases agree with TRBD2. Trimming at V came to 5 bases and at J to 0 bases, leaving 3 bases not matched to a gene. Germline V lookup: CDR1 SGHVS, CDR2 FNYEAQ. This CDR3 spans 16 amino acids.